This T cell receptor beta chain came from a study of a mutant IDH1 vaccine in newly diagnosed glioma. Study-wide background: Patients got radiotherapy, temozolomide, or both beforehand, and most got both. Study-wide findings and caveats: Among all patients, vaccine-induced immune responses occurred in roughly 93%. Pseudoprogression appeared independent of alterations in top peripheral clonotypes.

Generated by immunoSEQ multiplex PCR, the TCRdb table keeps only in-frame clones and is missing some. This table has over 75,000 clones, roughly 89% appearing once. Time point meaning: baseline, week 1 (first vaccination visit). The treatment: pre-vaccination baseline after standard-of-care therapy. New astrocytomas of WHO grade 3 or 4 that were IDH1-mutant and ATRX-lost were found in the donors. Worth noting for this clone: Its antigen is as yet unknown.

The CDR3 is made up of 17 amino acids. The junction had 8 bases not matched to a gene; V was cut back by 5 bases and J by 4 bases. Germline V gives CDR1 LNHDA, CDR2 SQIVND (reference sequence). This receptor was obtained from a woman between 45 and 65 years old with glioma. The sample consisted of PBMCs, taken from a glioma patient treated with radiotherapy, temozolomide or both. The chain uses TRBV19 and TRBJ1-6, with TRBD1 identical over 10 bases. In DNA, the CDR3 is TGTGCCAGTAGTCCCAACGCGGGACAGGGGTATAATTCACCCCTCCACTTT. It yields the protein CASSPNAGQGYNSPLHF.